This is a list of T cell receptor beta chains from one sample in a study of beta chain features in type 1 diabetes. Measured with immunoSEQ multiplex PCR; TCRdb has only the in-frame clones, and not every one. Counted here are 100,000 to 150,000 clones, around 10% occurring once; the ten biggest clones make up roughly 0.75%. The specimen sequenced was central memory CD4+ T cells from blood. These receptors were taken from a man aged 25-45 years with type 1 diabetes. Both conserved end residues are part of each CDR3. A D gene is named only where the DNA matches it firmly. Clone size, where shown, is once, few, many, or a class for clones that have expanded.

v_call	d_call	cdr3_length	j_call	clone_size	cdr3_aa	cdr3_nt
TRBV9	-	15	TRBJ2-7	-	CASSASWGQGREQYF	TGTGCCAGCAGCGCTAGTTGGGGCCAGGGCCGCGAGCAGTACTTC
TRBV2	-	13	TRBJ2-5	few	CASIAGAGGIQYF	TGTGCCAGCATCGCGGGCGCTGGAGGGATCCAGTACTTC
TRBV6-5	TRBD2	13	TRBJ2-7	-	CASSLSGTSQQYF	TGTGCCAGCAGCCTTTCCGGGACTAGCCAGCAGTACTTC
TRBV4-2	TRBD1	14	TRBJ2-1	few	CASSRGQFEDEQFF	TGTGCCAGCAGCCGGGGACAGTTTGAGGATGAGCAGTTCTTC
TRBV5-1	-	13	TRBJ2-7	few	CASSVNGDYEQYF	TGCGCCAGCAGCGTCAACGGTGACTACGAGCAGTACTTC
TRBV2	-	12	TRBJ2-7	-	CASSERGYEQYF	TGTGCCAGCAGTGAAAGGGGCTACGAGCAGTACTTC
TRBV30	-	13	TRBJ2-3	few	CSRAGPSTDTQYF	TGTTCGCGGGCGGGACCCAGCACAGATACGCAGTATTTT
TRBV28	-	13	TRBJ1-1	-	CASRPTDGLKAFF	TGTGCCAGCAGACCAACCGACGGGTTGAAAGCTTTCTTT
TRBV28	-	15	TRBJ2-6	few	CASSRAGTGANVLTF	TGTGCCAGCAGTCGGGCAGGGACTGGGGCCAACGTCCTGACTTTC
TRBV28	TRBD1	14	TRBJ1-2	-	CASRETGGVYGYTF	TGTGCCAGCAGAGAAACAGGGGGCGTCTATGGCTACACCTTC
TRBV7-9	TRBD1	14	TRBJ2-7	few	CASSTRQGAGEQYF	TGTGCCAGCAGCACCCGACAGGGGGCTGGCGAGCAGTACTTC
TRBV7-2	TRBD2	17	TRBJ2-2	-	CASSLGWGSGGTGELFF	TGTGCCAGCAGCCTGGGATGGGGTAGCGGGGGCACCGGGGAGCTGTTTTTT
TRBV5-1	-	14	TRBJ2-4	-	CASSLRQSGDIQYF	TGCGCCAGCAGCCTTCGACAGTCCGGAGACATTCAGTACTTC
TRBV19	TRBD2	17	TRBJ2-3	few	CASSIDLAGGRADTQYF	TGTGCCAGTAGTATAGATCTCGCGGGGGGTAGGGCAGATACGCAGTATTTT
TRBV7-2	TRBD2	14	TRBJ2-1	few	CASSSSSGGFEQFF	TGTGCCAGCAGCTCCTCTAGCGGGGGGTTTGAGCAGTTCTTC
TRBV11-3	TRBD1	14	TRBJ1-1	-	CASSSRGQRTEAFF	TGTGCCAGCAGCTCTAGGGGACAGCGCACTGAAGCTTTCTTT
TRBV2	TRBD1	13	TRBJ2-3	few	CASSEDRPDTQYF	TGTGCCAGCAGCGAGGACAGGCCAGATACGCAGTATTTT
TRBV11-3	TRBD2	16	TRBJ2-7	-	CASSLVGAGVPYEQYF	TGTGCCAGCAGCTTGGTGGGTGCGGGGGTTCCCTACGAGCAGTACTTC
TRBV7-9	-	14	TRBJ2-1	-	CASSWAGLINEQFF	TGTGCCAGCAGTTGGGCGGGACTGATCAATGAGCAGTTCTTC
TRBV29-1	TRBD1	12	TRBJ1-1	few	CSPRTGNTEAFF	TGCAGCCCCAGGACAGGGAACACTGAAGCTTTCTTT
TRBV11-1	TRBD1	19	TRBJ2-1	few	CASSFRDRPRSSSYNEQFF	TGTGCCAGCAGCTTCCGGGACAGGCCCCGATCTTCCTCCTACAATGAGCAGTTCTTC
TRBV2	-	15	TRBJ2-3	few	CASSEGNGASDTQYF	TGTGCCAGCAGTGAAGGAAATGGGGCCTCAGATACGCAGTATTTT
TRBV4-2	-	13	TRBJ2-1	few	CASSQEGSRSQFF	TGTGCCAGCAGCCAAGAGGGCTCCCGGTCACAGTTCTTC
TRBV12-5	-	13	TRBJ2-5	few	CASGFGENGAQYF	TGTGCTAGTGGTTTTGGCGAGAACGGGGCCCAGTACTTC
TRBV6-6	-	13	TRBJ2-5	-	CASSYQGKETQYF	TGTGCCAGCAGTTATCAGGGTAAAGAGACCCAGTACTTC
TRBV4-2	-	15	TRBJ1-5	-	CASSQDLGRNQPQHF	TGTGCCAGCAGCCAAGATCTGGGCCGAAATCAGCCCCAGCATTTT
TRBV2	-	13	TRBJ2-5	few	CASSTDRTGTQYF	TGTGCCAGCAGCACGGACAGAACGGGGACCCAGTACTTC
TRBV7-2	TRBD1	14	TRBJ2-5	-	CASSSTGGRETQYF	TGTGCCAGCAGCTCTACAGGGGGCCGAGAGACCCAGTACTTC
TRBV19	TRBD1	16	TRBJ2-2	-	CASSIIPDRATGELFF	TGTGCCAGTAGTATCATACCGGACAGGGCCACCGGGGAGCTGTTTTTT
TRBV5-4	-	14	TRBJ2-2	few	CASSRGKNTGELFF	TGTGCCAGCAGCAGGGGGAAGAACACCGGGGAGCTGTTTTTT
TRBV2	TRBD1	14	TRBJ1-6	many	CASSPGTGGSPLHF	TGTGCCAGCAGCCCTGGGACAGGCGGATCACCCCTCCACTTT
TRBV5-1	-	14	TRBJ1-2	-	CASSADSSNYGYTF	TGCGCCAGCAGCGCGGACAGCTCTAACTATGGCTACACCTTC
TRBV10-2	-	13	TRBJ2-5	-	CASRSGNQETQYF	TGCGCCAGCAGAAGCGGCAACCAAGAGACCCAGTACTTC
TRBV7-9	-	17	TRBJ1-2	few	CASSLGGGRANVGGYTF	TGTGCCAGCAGCTTAGGAGGCGGGAGGGCGAATGTTGGCGGCTACACCTTC
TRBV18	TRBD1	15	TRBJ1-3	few	CASSLGTASGNTIYF	TGTGCCAGCTCACTGGGGACAGCCTCTGGAAACACCATATATTTT
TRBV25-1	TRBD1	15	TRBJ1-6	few	CASSARTGGNSPLHF	TGTGCCAGCAGTGCCCGGACAGGGGGTAATTCACCCCTCCACTTT
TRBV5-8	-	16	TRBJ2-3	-	CASSLWRGASTDTQYF	TGTGCCAGCAGCTTGTGGCGGGGAGCTAGCACAGATACGCAGTATTTT
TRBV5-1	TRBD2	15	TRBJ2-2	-	CASSSERGGVGELFF	TGCGCCAGCAGCTCTGAGCGGGGGGGAGTCGGGGAGCTGTTTTTT
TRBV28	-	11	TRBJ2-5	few	CASKERETQYF	TGTGCCAGCAAAGAGAGGGAGACCCAGTACTTC
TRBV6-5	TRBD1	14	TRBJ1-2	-	CASAIDRDNYGYTF	TGTGCCAGTGCGATAGACAGGGACAACTATGGCTACACCTTC
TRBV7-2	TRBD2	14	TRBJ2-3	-	CASSFAGGTDTQYF	TGTGCCAGCAGCTTTGCGGGGGGCACAGATACGCAGTATTTT
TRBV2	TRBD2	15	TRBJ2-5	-	CASSAASGAQETQYF	TGTGCCAGCAGTGCGGCTAGCGGGGCACAAGAGACCCAGTACTTC
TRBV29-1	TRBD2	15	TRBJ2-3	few	CSVEVGGGAADTQYF	TGCAGCGTTGAAGTTGGCGGGGGGGCCGCAGATACGCAGTATTTT
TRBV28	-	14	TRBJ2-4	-	CASSPSGHINIQYF	TGTGCCAGCAGTCCCTCGGGACACATAAACATTCAGTACTTC
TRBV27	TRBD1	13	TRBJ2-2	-	CASSIRGRGELFF	TGTGCCAGCAGTATCAGGGGGCGGGGGGAGCTGTTTTTT
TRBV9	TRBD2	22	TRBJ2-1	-	CASSVGSPGRTLYLPHYNEQFF	TGTGCCAGCAGCGTAGGGTCCCCCGGGAGGACACTCTACCTTCCGCACTACAATGAGCAGTTCTTC
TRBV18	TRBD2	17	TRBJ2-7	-	CASSPRGGPQAAYEQYF	TGTGCCAGCTCACCCCGCGGGGGGCCTCAGGCCGCCTACGAGCAGTACTTC
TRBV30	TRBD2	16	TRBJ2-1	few	CAWSIGGGAGYNEQFF	TGTGCCTGGAGTATCGGCGGGGGGGCGGGATACAATGAGCAGTTCTTC
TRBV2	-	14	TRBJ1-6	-	CASRADSDYSPLHF	TGTGCCAGCAGAGCCGACAGCGATTATTCACCCCTCCACTTT
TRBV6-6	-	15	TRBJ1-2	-	CASSRGAGANYGYTF	TGTGCCAGCAGTCGCGGGGCGGGGGCTAACTATGGCTACACCTTC